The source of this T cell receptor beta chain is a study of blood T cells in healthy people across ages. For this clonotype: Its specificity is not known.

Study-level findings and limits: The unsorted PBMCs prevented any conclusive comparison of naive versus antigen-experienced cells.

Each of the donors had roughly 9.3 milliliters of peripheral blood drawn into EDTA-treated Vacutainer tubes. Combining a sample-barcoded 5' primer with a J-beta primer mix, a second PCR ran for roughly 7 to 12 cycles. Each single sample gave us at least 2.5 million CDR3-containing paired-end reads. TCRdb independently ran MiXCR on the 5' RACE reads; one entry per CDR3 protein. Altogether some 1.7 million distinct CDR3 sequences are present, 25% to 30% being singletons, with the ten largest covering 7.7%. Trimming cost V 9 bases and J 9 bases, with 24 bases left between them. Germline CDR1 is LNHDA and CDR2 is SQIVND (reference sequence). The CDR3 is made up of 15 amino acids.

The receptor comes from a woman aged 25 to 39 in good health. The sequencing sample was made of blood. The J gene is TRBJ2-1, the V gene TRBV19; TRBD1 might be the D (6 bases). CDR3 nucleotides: TGTGCCAGCGCACCGGGACACCAAATTACGCTTGAGCAGTTCTTC. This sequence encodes CASAPGHQITLEQFF. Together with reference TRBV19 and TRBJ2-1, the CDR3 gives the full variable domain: DGGITQSPKYLFRKEGQNVTLSCEQNLNHDAMYWYRQDPGQGLRLIYYSQIVNDFQKGDIAEGYSVSREKKESFPLTVTSAQKNPTAFYLCASAPGHQITLEQFFGPGTRLTVL.